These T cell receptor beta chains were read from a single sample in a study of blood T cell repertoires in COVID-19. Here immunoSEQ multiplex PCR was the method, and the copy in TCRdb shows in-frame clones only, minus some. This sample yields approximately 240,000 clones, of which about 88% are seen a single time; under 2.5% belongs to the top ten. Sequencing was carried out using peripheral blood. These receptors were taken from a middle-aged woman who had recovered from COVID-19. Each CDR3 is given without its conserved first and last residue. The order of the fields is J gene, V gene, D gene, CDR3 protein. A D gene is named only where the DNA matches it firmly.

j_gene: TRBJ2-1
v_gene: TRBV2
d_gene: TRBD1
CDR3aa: ASRGRRGSSYNEQF

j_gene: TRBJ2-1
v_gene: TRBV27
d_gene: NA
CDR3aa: ASSFERSYNEQF

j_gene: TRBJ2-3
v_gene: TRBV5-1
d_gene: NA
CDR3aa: ASSPPDSSSDTQY

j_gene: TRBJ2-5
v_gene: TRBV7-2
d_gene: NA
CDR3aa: ASSVGETQY

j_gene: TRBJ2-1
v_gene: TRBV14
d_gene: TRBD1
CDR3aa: ASSQWGQGPYNEQF

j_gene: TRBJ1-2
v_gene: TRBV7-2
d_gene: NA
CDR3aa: ASSKEQGGGYGYT

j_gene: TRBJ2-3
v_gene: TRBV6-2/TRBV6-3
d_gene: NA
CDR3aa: ASSYFGLVTDTQY

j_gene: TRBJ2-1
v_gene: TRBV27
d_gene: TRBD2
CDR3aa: ASSTSGRPQSMSYNEQF

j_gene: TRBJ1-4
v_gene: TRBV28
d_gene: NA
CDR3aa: ASSLMGGNEKLF

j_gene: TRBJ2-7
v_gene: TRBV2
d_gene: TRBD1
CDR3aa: ASSVRTGVSYEQY

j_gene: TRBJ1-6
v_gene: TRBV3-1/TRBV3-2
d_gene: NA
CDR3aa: ASSQEDAGKGSPLH

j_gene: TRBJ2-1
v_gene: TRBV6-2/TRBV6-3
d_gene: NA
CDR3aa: ASSYSATSRGNEQF

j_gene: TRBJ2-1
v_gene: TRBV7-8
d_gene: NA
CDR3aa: ASSLGLVYNEQF

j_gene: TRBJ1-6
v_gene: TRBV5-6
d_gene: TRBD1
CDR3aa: ASSYGTANSPLH

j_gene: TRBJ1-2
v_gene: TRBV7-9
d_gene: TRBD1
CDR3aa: ASSFKQGWGYGYT

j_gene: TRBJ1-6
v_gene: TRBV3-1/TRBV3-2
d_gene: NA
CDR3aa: ASSQGLGSSYNSPLH